This TCR beta chain was sequenced in a study of Tregs in tolerant kidney transplant recipients. Study outcomes and limitations: The small number of patients limits these findings pending further validation. For some patients, primers changed over time, blocking nucleotide-level comparison. Expanding Tregs on activated donor B cells appeared to best identify donor-specific TCRbeta clones.

V was pared by 5 bases and J by 0 bases, with 4 bases of the junction left unmatched. The CDR3 contains 14 residues. Germline V CDR1 and CDR2: DFQATT, SNEGSKA (reference sequence). Notes on this clone: Its antigen is not identified. Sequencing ends 3 residues short of the CDR3 end; the germline J gene provides the rest.

Thawed PBMCs were FACS-sorted into unstimulated CD4+CD25+CD127- regulatory T cells, CD4+CD25- non-regulatory cells, CD4 and CD8 cells. Sequenced by immunoSEQ multiplex PCR; TCRdb stores in-frame clones only, minus some. This table holds tens of thousands of clones. The receptor comes from a human donor who received a combined kidney and bone marrow transplant. The rearrangement links TRBV20-1 to TRBJ2-3; 8 nucleotides match TRBD1. The material was CD4+ T cells from blood, obtained before the transplant. The CDR3 DNA, read in part, is TGCAGTGCTTTCCGGGACAGGAGCACAGATACG. Amino acid sequence: CSAFRDRSTDT. From start to end, the CDR3 is CSAFRDRSTDTQYF.